This TCR beta chain came from a study of vaccination and CD4 T cells after COVID-19. Study summary: Post-vaccine sample collection happened at a median of approximately 77 days after dose two, ranging 14 to 241. Researchers treated cells with overlapping spike peptides taken from SARS-CoV-2, HCoV-NL63, HCoV-OC43 and HCoV-229E.

Treatment meaning: roughly ten-day PBMC culture with coronavirus spike peptide pools or control peptides (ViraFEST assay). Before Alpha, Beta and Delta appeared in the US, convalescents tested positive (March–late 2020). It was with 9 to 10 IU/ml IL-2 and 8 to 10 ug/ml peptide pools that 2 million to 2.5 million PBMCs per well were cultured. The V and J ends lost 5 bases and 1 base respectively, with 8 bases between them. Looked up from germline, CDR1 is SNHLY and CDR2 is FYNNEI. CDR3 size: 13 residues. The table lists this clonotype with a few counts. Its antigen is not identified. The assay that was used to sequence DNA from cultured CD4+ T cells was the Oncomine TCR Beta short-read assay. A single record per CDR3 protein comes from TCRdb applying MiXCR to the PCR reads. The table has about 15,000 distinct CDR3 sequences, more than 45% seen once.

Material for sequencing was CD4+ T cells from blood, cultured in vitro. The chain employs TRBV2 and TRBJ1-1; D is possibly TRBD1 (5 bases). The source is a human donor who had recovered from COVID-19. CDR3 nucleotide sequence: TGTGCCAGCAGTCGGGACCCGAACACTGAAGCTTTCTTT. Encoded protein: CASSRDPNTEAFF.